Presented here are 32 T cell receptor beta chains from one specimen sequenced in a study of tumor and adjacent non-tumor tissue in lung cancer. Three rounds of nested PCR, following a modified ARM-PCR protocol, produced the TCRbeta library. MiXCR, applied by TCRdb to the multiplex PCR reads, yields one record per CDR3 protein. The table has some 200,000 distinct CDR3 sequences, around 71% seen once. RNA was extracted from bulk tissue without any cell sorting. Material for sequencing was lung tumor tissue. Receptors were obtained from a man aged 55 to 70 with non-small cell lung cancer.

This clonotype was counted at least ten times. The chain is built from TRBV6-2 or TRBV6-3 and TRBJ1-1; D is unclear. The V gene's germline CDR1 is MNHEY and CDR2 SVGEGT. With 8 bases removed from V and 8 bases from J, the gap between germline ends came to 12 bases. The CDR3 totals 11 residues. The CDR3 bases are TGTGCCAGCTCACGGGCTTTCGAAGCTTTCTTT. Amino acid sequence: CASSRAFEAFF.

This clonotype was seen just once. This may be a read error: a much more frequent sequence differs by one nucleotide. This chain connects TRBV6-6 to TRBJ2-1, with 7 bases fitting TRBD2. V shed 6 bases and J 11 bases; nucleotides not matched to a gene: 4. The CDR3 loop spans 11 amino acids. The germline CDR1 and CDR2 sequences are MNHNY and SVGAGI (reference sequence). In nucleotides, the CDR3 is TGTGCCAGCAGGGCACTAGCGCAGCAGTTCTTC. This gives the protein CASRALAQQFF.

This clonotype was seen just once. At one of its ends the junction is not consistent with the germline gene, which may arise from a read error. This rearrangement joins TRBV6-2 or TRBV6-3 to TRBJ2-2, with D possibly being TRBD2 (5 bases). Germline lookup yields CDR1 MNHEY and CDR2 SVGEGT. The CDR3 covers 15 residues. The CDR3 region has the DNA TGTGCCAGCAGTTACTCGGCTAGTTACACCGGGGAGCCGTTATTT. This gives the protein CASSYSASYTGEPLF.

Remarks on this clonotype: A much larger clone sits a single nucleotide away, making a read error possible. The chain has TRBV4-2 and TRBJ1-1, with D possibly being TRBD1 (6 bases). The V gene lost 4 bases and the J gene lost 12 bases, with 18 bases spanning the gap. Looked up from germline, CDR1 is LGHNA and CDR2 is YNFKEQ. This CDR3 contains 13 residues. This CDR3 reads CASSPERGTQTFF. Written as DNA, the CDR3 is TGTGCCAGCAGCCCCGAGAGGGGGACTCAAACTTTCTTT.

The chain recombines TRBV7-2 with TRBJ2-7, with 7 bases fitting TRBD2. J was trimmed by 2 bases and V by 5 bases; bases with no gene match: 15. The length of the CDR3 is 17 residues. From germline, CDR1 is SGHTA and CDR2 FQGNSA. CDR3 nucleotides: TGTGCCAGCAGCCAAGATACTAACGGGAGGCAAACCTACGAGCAGTACTTC. This gives the protein CASSQDTNGRQTYEQYF.

The CDR3 DNA is TGCAGTGCTAGAGGGTCGGGTAGAGGGGAGAGGGCAGATACGCAGTATTTT. Its protein product is CSARGSGRGERADTQYF. The chain is built from TRBV20-1 and TRBJ2-3; D tentatively reads TRBD1 or TRBD2 (5 bases each). Trimming took 1 base from V and 4 from J, leaving 21 bases between them. From germline, CDR1 is DFQATT and CDR2 SNEGSKA (reference sequence). CDR3 length: 17 residues.

This clonotype has a count of ten or more. CDR3 in DNA: TGCAGTGCTCAAGACCCCAGGGTAGTAGATACGCAGTATTTT. Amino acids: CSAQDPRVVDTQYF. The V gene is TRBV20-1, the J gene TRBJ2-3, with D perhaps matching TRBD1 (5 bases). The germline CDR1 and CDR2 sequences are DFQATT and SNEGSKA (reference sequence). With 5 bases removed from V and 5 bases from J, the gap between germline ends came to 17 bases. The CDR3 covers 14 residues.

This clonotype was recorded a few times. At one of its ends the junction is not consistent with the germline gene, which may arise from a read error. This rearrangement joins TRBV6-2 or TRBV6-3 to TRBJ1-5; D is uncertain. This CDR3 contains 13 residues. The V gene's germline CDR1 is MNHEY and CDR2 SVGEGT. The CDR3 region is CSSSPSATQPQHF. The CDR3 DNA follows: TGTTCCAGCAGCCCTTCGGCGACACAGCCCCAGCATTTT.

The rearrangement uses TRBV29-1 and TRBJ2-7; tentatively, D is TRBD1 or TRBD2 (5 bases each). Deletions cut 6 bases from V and 4 bases from J, with 28 bases between. CDR1 SQVTM and CDR2 ANQGSEA come from the germline V gene. The CDR3 runs to 17 residues. The CDR3: CSVDPGGAERRYYEQYF. In DNA, the CDR3 is TGCAGCGTCGACCCGGGTGGGGCAGAGCGGAGATATTACGAGCAGTACTTC.

This chain connects TRBV20-1 to TRBJ2-7; D may be TRBD2 (6 bases). From germline, CDR1 is DFQATT and CDR2 SNEGSKA (reference sequence). This CDR3 region has 14 residues. The V and J ends lost 1 base and 7 bases respectively, with 17 bases between them. The CDR3 DNA reads TGCAGTGCTAGAGGTCTCAGGGACTCCCAAGAGCAGTACTTC. Its translation: CSARGLRDSQEQYF.

The chain is built from TRBV6-1 and TRBJ1-4; tentative D call: TRBD1 (6 bases). Germline assignment: CDR1 MNHNS and CDR2 SASEGT. CDR3 length equals 14 residues. Trimming removed 5 bases at V and 3 bases at J, with 10 bases between. Here the CDR3 DNA reads TGTGCCAGCAGTCGGACAGCCCCTAATGAAAAACTGTTTTTT. Amino acid sequence: CASSRTAPNEKLFF.

On this clonotype itself: A much larger clone differs from this one at a single base, so this may be a read error. The chain is built from TRBV20-1 and TRBJ1-3; D unresolved. The CDR3 contains 15 residues. CDR1 and CDR2 (germline): DFQATT, SNEGSKA (reference sequence). In nucleotides, the CDR3 is TGCAATGCTAGGGATGGCGGAACCTCTGGAAACACCATATATTTT. This encodes CNARDGGTSGNTIYF.

The chain carries TRBV29-1 and TRBJ2-1; no clear D. The CDR3 is made up of 14 amino acids. In germline, CDR1 is SQVTM, CDR2 ANQGSEA. CDR3 amino acids: CIVGQLSSYNEQFF. CDR3 nucleotide sequence: TGCATCGTCGGGCAGTTAAGCTCCTACAATGAGCAGTTCTTC.

The chain employs TRBV11-3 and TRBJ1-3; D possibly corresponds to TRBD1 (6 bases). Germline CDR1 and CDR2: SGHNT and YENEEA. The CDR3 loop spans 14 amino acids. The germline V and J ends were trimmed by 6 bases and 3 bases, with 12 bases remaining between them. The CDR3 region is CASRRTVFGNTIYF. In DNA, the CDR3 is TGTGCCAGCAGGCGGACAGTCTTTGGAAACACCATATATTTT.

This clonotype showed up just a few times. V gene TRBV6-1 combines with J gene TRBJ2-5; TRBD2 matches at 13 bases. Germline-derived CDR1 and CDR2 are MNHNS and SASEGT. The V gene end was trimmed by 6 bases and the J gene end by 4 bases; junction bases not matched to a gene: 5. This CDR3 has 15 amino acids. The CDR3, as DNA: TGTGCCAGCAGCTTGACTAGCGGGAGGACAGAGACCCAGTACTTC. This encodes CASSLTSGRTETQYF.

The rearrangement uses TRBV13 and TRBJ2-1; 14 positions match TRBD2. CDR1 is PRHDT, CDR2 FYEKMQ, per germline (reference sequence). The junction had 7 bases not matched to a gene; V was cut back by 8 bases and J by 10 bases. There are 14 residues in the CDR3. The CDR3 region is CASGRLAGGGEQFF. In DNA form, the CDR3 reads TGTGCCAGCGGTCGACTAGCGGGAGGGGGGGAGCAGTTCTTC.

This chain links TRBV20-1 with TRBJ2-5, with 11 bases aligning to TRBD2. Germline values: CDR1 DFQATT, CDR2 SNEGSKA (reference sequence). The CDR3 totals 18 residues. The CDR3 here is CIARDLTSGGRTKETQYF. CDR3 coding DNA: TGCATTGCCAGAGATCTTACTAGCGGGGGCCGTACTAAAGAGACCCAGTACTTC.

As concerns this clonotype: This could be a read error, since a much larger clone is one nucleotide away. V is TRBV20-1 and J is TRBJ2-1, with D unclear. Germline V CDR1 and CDR2: DFQATT, SNEGSKA (reference sequence). Trimming left V 0 bases short and J 5 bases short, with 17 bases between. The CDR3 loop spans 16 amino acids. CDR3 protein: CSARDGRGLQNNEQFF. CDR3 nucleotides: TGCAGTGCTAGAGATGGGCGCGGCTTACAAAACAATGAGCAGTTCTTC.

The chain couples TRBV20-1 to TRBJ2-5; TRBD2 matches 16 bases. The CDR3 loop spans 17 amino acids. From germline, CDR1 is DFQATT and CDR2 SNEGSKA (reference sequence). V dropped 2 bases and J dropped 5; count of bases not matched to a gene: 8. CDR3: CSARPRGLAGGRETQYF. The CDR3, as DNA: TGCAGTGCTAGACCCCGGGGACTAGCGGGGGGGCGCGAGACCCAGTACTTC.

A remark on this clonotype: A clone one base away is much larger, so this may be a read error. This chain connects TRBV29-1 to TRBJ1-2; 7 nucleotides align to TRBD1. This CDR3 has 15 residues. Looked up from germline, CDR1 is SQVTM and CDR2 is ANQGSEA. Unmatched junction bases numbered 19, after V lost 7 bases and J lost 8 bases. The DNA for the CDR3 is TGCAGCGCTATTGACAGGGAGCGGCCCCTAGGCGGCTACACCTTC. Residues: CSAIDRERPLGGYTF.

This clonotype was counted ten times or more. Here the CDR3 reads CSVEPGALGETQYF. CDR3 in DNA: TGCAGCGTTGAGCCGGGGGCGTTAGGAGAGACCCAGTACTTC. V gene TRBV29-1 combines with J gene TRBJ2-5; D tentatively fits TRBD1 or TRBD2 (6 bases each). Germline V gene sequence: CDR1 SQVTM, CDR2 ANQGSEA. The ends were cut back, 3 bases at V and 4 bases at J, with 15 bases in the middle. The CDR3 loop spans 14 amino acids.

In regard to this clonotype: The conserved closing phenylalanine or tryptophan is absent in this CDR3, likely reflecting a read error. V is TRBV5-4 and J is TRBJ2-6; maybe TRBD1 (5 bases). The CDR3 covers 14 residues. Germline loops: CDR1 SGHNT, CDR2 YYREEE (reference sequence). The CDR3 spells CASSPTSGANILTS. The CDR3 DNA sequence: TGTGCCAGCAGCCCCACCTCTGGGGCCAACATCCTGACTTCC.

This clonotype was recorded once. Sequence at one end of the junction differs from germline and may be a read error. The V and J genes are TRBV29-1 and TRBJ2-7; 11 nucleotides align to TRBD2. The CDR3 loop spans 13 amino acids. CDR1 SQVTM and CDR2 ANQGSEA come from the germline V gene. The CDR3 spells CSVRLAGCDEQYF. Written as DNA, the CDR3 is TGTAGCGTCCGACTAGCGGGATGTGACGAGCAGTACTTC.

In regard to this clonotype: This could be a read error, since a much larger clone is one nucleotide away. J is TRBJ1-5 and V is TRBV29-1, with TRBD1 matching 7 bases. The CDR3 totals 13 residues. The germline CDR1 and CDR2 sequences are SQVTM and ANQGSEA. V shed 7 bases, J shed 7 bases, and the junction held 10 bases outside the gene matches. The CDR3 sequence: CSASTGNKQPQHF. The CDR3 DNA reads as TGCAGCGCCTCGACAGGGAACAAACAGCCCCAGCATTTT. The full variable domain, rest sourced from reference TRBV29-1 and TRBJ1-5, is SAVISQKPSRDICQRGTSLTIQCQVDSQVTMMFWYRQQPGQSLTLIATANQGSEATYESGFVIDKFPISRPNLTFSTLTVSNMSPEDSSIYLCSASTGNKQPQHFGDGTRLSIL.

This chain connects TRBV12-3 or TRBV12-4 to TRBJ1-5; 7 positions match TRBD1. With V trimmed by 6 bases and J by 6 bases, 5 bases remained unmatched. This CDR3 region has 13 residues. Here the CDR3 reads CASRGQTGQPQHF. The CDR3 DNA is TGTGCCAGCAGGGGACAGACCGGTCAGCCCCAGCATTTT.

For this clonotype: One end of the junction varies from germline; a read error may be responsible. The gene calls are TRBV6-5 and TRBJ2-3; D is perhaps TRBD2 (5 bases). The CDR3 consists of 13 residues. Germline lookup yields CDR1 MNHEY and CDR2 SVGAGI. The CDR3 DNA sequence: TGTGCCAGCAGTTACACAGCCCGGGATACGAAGTATTTT. Translation: CASSYTARDTKYF.

This clonotype was seen a handful of times. V and J are TRBV6-1 and TRBJ1-5; D gene uncertain. The length of the CDR3 is 13 residues. Trimming cost V 6 bases and J 7 bases, with 13 bases left between them. Per the germline V gene, CDR1 is MNHNS and CDR2 is SASEGT. This chain's CDR3 is CASRGLEGQPQHF. The DNA for the CDR3 is TGTGCCAGCAGAGGACTCGAAGGGCAGCCCCAGCATTTT.

The V gene is TRBV11-2, the J gene TRBJ2-1; D perhaps matches TRBD2 (6 bases). The V and J ends lost 11 bases and 0 bases respectively, with 17 bases between them. Germline CDR1 SGHAT, CDR2 FQNNGV. The CDR3 has 15 residues. This chain's CDR3 is CAGGMAGLSYNEQFF. CDR3 nucleotide sequence: TGTGCCGGGGGGATGGCGGGACTCTCCTACAATGAGCAGTTCTTC.

In its sample, this clonotype was seen a few times. The J gene is TRBJ2-5, the V gene TRBV29-1, with TRBD2 matching over 9 bases. V lost 4 bases and J lost 3; bases outside the gene matches: 9. The CDR3 consists of 15 residues. From germline, CDR1 is SQVTM and CDR2 ANQGSEA. CDR3 nucleotides: TGCAGCGTTGTCCCGGGCGGGGGGGCCGAAGAGACCCAGTACTTC. This encodes CSVVPGGGAEETQYF.

In this sample, this clonotype turned up a few times. The J gene is TRBJ1-2, the V gene TRBV29-1; perhaps TRBD1 as D (5 bases). Per the germline V gene, CDR1 is SQVTM and CDR2 is ANQGSEA. V lost 7 bases and J lost 2, with 11 bases in between. The CDR3 covers 12 residues. The CDR3 bases are TGCAGCGGTGACAGCTCCAACTATGGCTACACCTTC. This sequence encodes CSGDSSNYGYTF. The full variable domain, completed using reference TRBV29-1 and TRBJ1-2, is SAVISQKPSRDICQRGTSLTIQCQVDSQVTMMFWYRQQPGQSLTLIATANQGSEATYESGFVIDKFPISRPNLTFSTLTVSNMSPEDSSIYLCSGDSSNYGYTFGSGTRLTVV.

Regarding this clonotype: A much larger clone differs from this one at a single base, so this may be a read error. The genes are TRBV6-2 or TRBV6-3 and TRBJ2-7; 10 bases are a match to TRBD2. The germline V gene has CDR1 MNHEY and CDR2 SVGEGT. This CDR3 is 15 amino acids long. Here the CDR3 reads CTSSDPSGSSYEQYF. Here the CDR3 DNA reads TGTACCAGCAGTGATCCTAGCGGGAGTTCTTACGAGCAGTACTTC.

At least ten counts were recorded for this clonotype. The chain links TRBV12-3 or TRBV12-4 to TRBJ1-2; possibly TRBD1 for D (5 bases). Between the trimmed V and J ends, which lost 9 bases and 8 bases, there was a span of 25 bases. CDR3 length: 15 amino acids. CDR3 nucleotides: TGTGCCAGTACGCGCGGGGCCCTCCTCTCGGGCGGCTACACCTTC. Its translation: CASTRGALLSGGYTF.